Described below is a single TCR beta chain sequence and its context. The sample originates from a study of blood T cell repertoires in COVID-19. The V end lost 0 bases, the J end lost 3 bases, and 8 bases lay between the germline ends. This CDR3 comprises 14 residues. Germline V gene lookup returns CDR1 MNHEY and CDR2 SVGEGT. Some clones are missing from TCRdb's copy, which holds only in-frame ones; the method was immunoSEQ multiplex PCR. This table holds under 200,000 clones, around 80% found once. Input material: peripheral blood. The clonotype was recovered from a man aged 60 to 69 with acute or convalescent COVID-19. The rearrangement uses TRBV6-2 or TRBV6-3 and TRBJ1-1; D remains unclear. This chain's CDR3 is CASSYSRRYTEAFF. The CDR3 nucleotides read TGTGCCAGCAGTTACTCGCGCAGGTACACTGAAGCTTTCTTT.